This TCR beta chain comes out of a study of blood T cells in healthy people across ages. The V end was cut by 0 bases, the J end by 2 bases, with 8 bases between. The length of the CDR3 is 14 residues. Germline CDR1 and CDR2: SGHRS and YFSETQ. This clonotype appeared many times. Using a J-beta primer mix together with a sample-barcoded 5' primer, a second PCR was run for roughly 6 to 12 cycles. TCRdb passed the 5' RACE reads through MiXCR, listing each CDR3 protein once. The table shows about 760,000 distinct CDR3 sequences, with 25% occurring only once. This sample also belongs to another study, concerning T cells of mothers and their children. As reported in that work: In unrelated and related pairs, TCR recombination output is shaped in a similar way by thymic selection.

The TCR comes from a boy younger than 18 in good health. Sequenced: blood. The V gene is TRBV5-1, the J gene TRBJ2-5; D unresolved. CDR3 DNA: TGCGCCAGCAGCTTGGAGGGCAGACAAGAGACCCAGTACTTC. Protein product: CASSLEGRQETQYF. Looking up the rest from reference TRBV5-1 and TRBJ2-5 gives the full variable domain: KAGVTQTPRYLIKTRGQQVTLSCSPISGHRSVSWYQQTPGQGLQFLFEYFSETQRNKGNFPGRFSGRQFSNSRSEMNVSTLELGDSALYLCASSLEGRQETQYFGPGTRLLVL.